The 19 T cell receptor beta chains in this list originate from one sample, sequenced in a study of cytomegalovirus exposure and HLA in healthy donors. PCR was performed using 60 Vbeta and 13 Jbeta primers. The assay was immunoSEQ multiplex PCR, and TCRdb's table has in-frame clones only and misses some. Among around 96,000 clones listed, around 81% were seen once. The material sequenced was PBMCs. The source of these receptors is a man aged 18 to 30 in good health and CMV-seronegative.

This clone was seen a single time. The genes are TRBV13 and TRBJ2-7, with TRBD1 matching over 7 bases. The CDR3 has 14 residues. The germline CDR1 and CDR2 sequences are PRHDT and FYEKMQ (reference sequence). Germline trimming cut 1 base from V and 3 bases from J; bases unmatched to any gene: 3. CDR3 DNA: TGTGCCAGCAGCTTAGACAGGGGAAACTACGAGCAGTACTTC. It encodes CASSLDRGNYEQYF. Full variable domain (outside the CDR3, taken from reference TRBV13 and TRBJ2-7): AAGVIQSPRHLIKEKRETATLKCYPIPRHDTVYWYQQGPGQDPQFLISFYEKMQSDKGSIPDRFSAQQFSDYHSELNMSSLELGDSALYFCASSLDRGNYEQYFGPGTRLTVT.

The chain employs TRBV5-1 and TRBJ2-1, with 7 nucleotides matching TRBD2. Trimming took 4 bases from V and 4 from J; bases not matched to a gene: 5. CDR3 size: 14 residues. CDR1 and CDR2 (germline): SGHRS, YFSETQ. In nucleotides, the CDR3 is TGCGCCAGCAGCGGGGAGGGGATGTACAATGAGCAGTTCTTC. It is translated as CASSGEGMYNEQFF.

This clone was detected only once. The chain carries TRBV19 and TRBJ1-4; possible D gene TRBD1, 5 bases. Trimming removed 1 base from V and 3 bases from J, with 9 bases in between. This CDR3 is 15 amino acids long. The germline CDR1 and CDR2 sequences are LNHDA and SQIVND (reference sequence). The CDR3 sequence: CASSIGTPANEKLFF. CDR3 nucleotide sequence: TGTGCCAGTAGTATAGGGACACCAGCTAATGAAAAACTGTTTTTT.

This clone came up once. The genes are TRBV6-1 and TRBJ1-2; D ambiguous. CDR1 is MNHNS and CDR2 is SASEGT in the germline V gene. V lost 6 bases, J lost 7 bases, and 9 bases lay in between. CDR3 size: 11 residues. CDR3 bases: TGTGCCAGCAGGAGGGAGGGTGGCTACACCTTC. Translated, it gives CASRREGGYTF.

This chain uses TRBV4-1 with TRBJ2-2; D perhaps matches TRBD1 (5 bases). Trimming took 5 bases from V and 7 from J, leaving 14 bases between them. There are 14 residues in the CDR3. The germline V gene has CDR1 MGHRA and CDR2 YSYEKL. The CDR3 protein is CASSSRESGGELFF. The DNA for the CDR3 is TGCGCCAGCAGCAGCAGGGAATCGGGCGGGGAGCTGTTTTTT.

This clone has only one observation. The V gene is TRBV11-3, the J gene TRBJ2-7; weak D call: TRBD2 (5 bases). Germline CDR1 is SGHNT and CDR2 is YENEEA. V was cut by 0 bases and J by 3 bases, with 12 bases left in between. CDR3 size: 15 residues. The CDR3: CASSLDGEGNYEQYF. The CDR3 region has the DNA TGTGCCAGCAGCTTAGATGGTGAGGGAAACTACGAGCAGTACTTC.

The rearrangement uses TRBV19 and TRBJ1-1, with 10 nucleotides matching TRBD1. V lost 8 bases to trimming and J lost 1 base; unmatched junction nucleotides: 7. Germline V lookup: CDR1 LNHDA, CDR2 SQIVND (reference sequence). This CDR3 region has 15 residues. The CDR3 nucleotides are TGTGCCAGTGGGGGGACAGGGGCCCCGAACACTGAAGCTTTCTTT. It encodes CASGGTGAPNTEAFF.

CDR3 loop: CASSNHLPGHNNSNYGYTF. The CDR3 coding sequence is TGTGCCAGCAGCAACCATCTTCCGGGACATAATAATTCTAACTATGGCTACACCTTC. The chain employs TRBV21-1 and TRBJ1-2; TRBD1 is the table's D call, not checked against the DNA. TRBV21-1 corresponds to a pseudogene. This CDR3 has 19 amino acids.

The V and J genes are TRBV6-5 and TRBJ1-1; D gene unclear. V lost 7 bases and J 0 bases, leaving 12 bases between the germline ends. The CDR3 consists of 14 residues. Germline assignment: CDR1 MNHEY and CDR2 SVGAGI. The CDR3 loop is CASTSRDVNTEAFF. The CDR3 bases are TGTGCCAGCACCTCCCGGGATGTGAACACTGAAGCTTTCTTT.

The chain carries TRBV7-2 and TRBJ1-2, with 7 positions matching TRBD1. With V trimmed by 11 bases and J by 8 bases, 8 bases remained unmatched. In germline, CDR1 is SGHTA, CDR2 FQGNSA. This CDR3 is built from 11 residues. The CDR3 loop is CAGQASRGYTF. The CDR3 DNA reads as TGTGCCGGACAGGCGTCCCGGGGCTACACCTTC.

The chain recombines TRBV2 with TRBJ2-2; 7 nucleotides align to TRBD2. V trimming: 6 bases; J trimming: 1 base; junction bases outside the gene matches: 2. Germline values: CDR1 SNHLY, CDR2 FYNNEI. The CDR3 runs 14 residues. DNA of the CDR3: TGTGCCAGCAGAACGGGGGGGAACACCGGGGAGCTGTTTTTT. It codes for CASRTGGNTGELFF.

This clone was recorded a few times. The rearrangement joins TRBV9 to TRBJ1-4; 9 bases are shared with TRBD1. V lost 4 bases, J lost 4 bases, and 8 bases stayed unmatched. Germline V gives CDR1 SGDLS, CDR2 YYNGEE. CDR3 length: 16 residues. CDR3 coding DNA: TGTGCCAGCAGCCCTGCCGGGACAGGGAGTAATGAAAAACTGTTTTTT. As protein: CASSPAGTGSNEKLFF.

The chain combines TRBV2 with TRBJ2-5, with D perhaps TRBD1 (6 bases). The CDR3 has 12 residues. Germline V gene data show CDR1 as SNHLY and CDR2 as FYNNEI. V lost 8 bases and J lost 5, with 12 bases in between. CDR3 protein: CASSGHRETQYF. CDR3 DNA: TGTGCCAGCTCGGGACACCGGGAGACCCAGTACTTC.

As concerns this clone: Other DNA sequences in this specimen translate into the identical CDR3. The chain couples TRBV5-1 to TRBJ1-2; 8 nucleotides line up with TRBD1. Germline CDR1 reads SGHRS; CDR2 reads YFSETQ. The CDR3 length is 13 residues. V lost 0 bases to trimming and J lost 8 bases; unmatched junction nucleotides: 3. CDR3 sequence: CASSLGQGKGYTF. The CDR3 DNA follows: TGCGCCAGCAGCTTGGGACAGGGGAAAGGCTACACCTTC.

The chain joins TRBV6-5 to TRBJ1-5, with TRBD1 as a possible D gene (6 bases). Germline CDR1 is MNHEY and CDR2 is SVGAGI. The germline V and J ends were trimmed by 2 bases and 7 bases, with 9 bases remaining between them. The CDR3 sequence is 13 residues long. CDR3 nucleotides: TGTGCCAGCAGTTACGCACAGGGCCAGCCCCAGCATTTT. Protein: CASSYAQGQPQHF.

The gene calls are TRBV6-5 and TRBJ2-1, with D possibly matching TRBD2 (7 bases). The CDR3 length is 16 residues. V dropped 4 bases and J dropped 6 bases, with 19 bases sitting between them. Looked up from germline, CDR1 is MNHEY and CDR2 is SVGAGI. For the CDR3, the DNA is TGTGCCAGCAGTTCCGCGGGGGCGCAGAGGGGCAATGAGCAGTTCTTC. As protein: CASSSAGAQRGNEQFF.

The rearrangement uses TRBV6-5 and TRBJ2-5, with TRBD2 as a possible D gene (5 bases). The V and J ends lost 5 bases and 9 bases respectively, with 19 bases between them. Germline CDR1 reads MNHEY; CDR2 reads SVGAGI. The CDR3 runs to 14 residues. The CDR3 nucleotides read TGTGCCAGCAGTGAGGCGGGTGGAAGGTTGGCCCAGTACTTC. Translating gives CASSEAGGRLAQYF.

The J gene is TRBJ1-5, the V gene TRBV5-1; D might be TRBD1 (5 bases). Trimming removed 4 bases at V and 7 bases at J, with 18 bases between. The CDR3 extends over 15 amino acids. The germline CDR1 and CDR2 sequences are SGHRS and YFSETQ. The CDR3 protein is CASSPAGGKEQPQHF. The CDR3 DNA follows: TGCGCCAGCAGCCCCGCGGGGGGGAAGGAGCAGCCCCAGCATTTT.

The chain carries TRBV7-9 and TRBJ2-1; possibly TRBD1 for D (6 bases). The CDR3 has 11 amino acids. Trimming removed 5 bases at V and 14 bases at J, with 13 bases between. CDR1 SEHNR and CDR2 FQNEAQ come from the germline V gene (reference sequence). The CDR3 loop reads CASSRQGREFF. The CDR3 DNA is TGTGCCAGCAGCCGCCAGGGGCGCGAGTTCTTC.